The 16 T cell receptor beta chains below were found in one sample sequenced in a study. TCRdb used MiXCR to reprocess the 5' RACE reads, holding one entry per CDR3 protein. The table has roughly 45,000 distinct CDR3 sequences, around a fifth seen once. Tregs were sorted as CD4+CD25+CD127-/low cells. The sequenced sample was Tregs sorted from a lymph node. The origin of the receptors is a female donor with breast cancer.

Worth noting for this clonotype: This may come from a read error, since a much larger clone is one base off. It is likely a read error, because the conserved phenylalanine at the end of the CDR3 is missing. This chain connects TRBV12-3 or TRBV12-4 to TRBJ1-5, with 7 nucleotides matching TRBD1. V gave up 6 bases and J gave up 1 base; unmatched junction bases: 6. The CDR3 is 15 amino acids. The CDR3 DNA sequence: TGTGCCAGCAGCCGGGGGGACAGAAGCAATCAGCCCCAGCATTTG. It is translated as CASSRGDRSNQPQHL.

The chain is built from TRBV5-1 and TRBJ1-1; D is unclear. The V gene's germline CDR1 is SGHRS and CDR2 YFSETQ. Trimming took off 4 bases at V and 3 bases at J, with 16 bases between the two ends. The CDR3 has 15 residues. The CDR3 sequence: CASSPSAGEDTEAFF. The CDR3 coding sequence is TGCGCCAGCAGCCCGAGTGCGGGCGAGGACACTGAAGCTTTCTTT.

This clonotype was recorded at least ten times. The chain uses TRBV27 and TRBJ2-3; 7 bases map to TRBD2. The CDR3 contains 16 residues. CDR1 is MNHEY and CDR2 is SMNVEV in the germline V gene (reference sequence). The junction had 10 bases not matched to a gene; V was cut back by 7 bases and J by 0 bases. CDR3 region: CASTPIAGLSTDTQYF. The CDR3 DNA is TGTGCCAGCACACCGATAGCGGGCTTAAGCACAGATACGCAGTATTTT.

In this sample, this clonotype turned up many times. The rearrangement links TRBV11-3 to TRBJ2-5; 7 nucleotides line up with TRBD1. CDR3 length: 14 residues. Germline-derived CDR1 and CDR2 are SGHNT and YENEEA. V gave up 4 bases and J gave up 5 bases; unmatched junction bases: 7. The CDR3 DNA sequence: TGTGCCAGCAGCTCGGGACAGTGGGGCGAGACCCAGTACTTC. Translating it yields CASSSGQWGETQYF.

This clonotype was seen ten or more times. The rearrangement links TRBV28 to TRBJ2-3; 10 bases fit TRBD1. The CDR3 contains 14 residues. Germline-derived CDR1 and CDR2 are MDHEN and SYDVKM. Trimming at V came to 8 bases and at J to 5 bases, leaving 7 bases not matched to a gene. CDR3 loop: CASCETGGLDTQYF. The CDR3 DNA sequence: TGTGCCAGCTGCGAGACAGGGGGCTTAGATACGCAGTATTTT. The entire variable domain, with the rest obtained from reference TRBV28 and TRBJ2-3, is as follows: DVKVTQSSRYLVKRTGEKVFLECVQDMDHENMFWYRQDPGLGLRLIYFSYDVKMKEKGDIPEGYSVSREKKERFSLILESASTNQTSMYLCASCETGGLDTQYFGPGTRLTVL.

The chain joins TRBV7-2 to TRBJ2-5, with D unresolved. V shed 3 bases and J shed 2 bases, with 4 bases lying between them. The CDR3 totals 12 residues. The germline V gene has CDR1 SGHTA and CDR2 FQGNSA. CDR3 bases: TGTGCCAGCAGCTTTCTTCAAGAGACCCAGTACTTC. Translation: CASSFLQETQYF.

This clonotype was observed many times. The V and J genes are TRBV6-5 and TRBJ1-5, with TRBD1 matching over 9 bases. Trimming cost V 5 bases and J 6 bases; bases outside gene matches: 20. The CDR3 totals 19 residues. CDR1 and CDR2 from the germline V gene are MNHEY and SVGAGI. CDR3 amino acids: CASSPLSPGTGYDGQPQHF. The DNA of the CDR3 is TGTGCCAGCAGTCCATTAAGTCCCGGGACAGGGTATGACGGTCAGCCCCAGCATTTT.

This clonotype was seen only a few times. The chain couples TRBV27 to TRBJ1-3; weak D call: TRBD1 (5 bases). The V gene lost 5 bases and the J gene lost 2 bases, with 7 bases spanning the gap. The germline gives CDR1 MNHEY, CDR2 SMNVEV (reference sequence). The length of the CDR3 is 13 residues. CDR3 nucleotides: TGTGCCAGCAGTCCCAGGGCTGGAAACACCATATATTTT. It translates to CASSPRAGNTIYF.

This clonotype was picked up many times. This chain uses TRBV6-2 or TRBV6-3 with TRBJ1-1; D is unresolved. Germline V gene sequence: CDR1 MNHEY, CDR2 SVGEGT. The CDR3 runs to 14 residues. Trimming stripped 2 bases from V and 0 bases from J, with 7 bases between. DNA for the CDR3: TGTGCCAGCAGTTACGGGGAATTGAACACTGAAGCTTTCTTT. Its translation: CASSYGELNTEAFF.

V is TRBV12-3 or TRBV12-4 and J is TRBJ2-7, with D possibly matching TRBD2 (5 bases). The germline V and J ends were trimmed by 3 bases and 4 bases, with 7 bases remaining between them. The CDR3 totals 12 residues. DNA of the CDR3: TGTGCCAGCAGTTTGGGAGAATACGAGCAGTACTTC. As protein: CASSLGEYEQYF.

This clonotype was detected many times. The CDR3 is CASRDGQGAVETQYF. The CDR3 region has the DNA TGCGCCAGCAGAGACGGACAGGGGGCTGTCGAGACCCAGTACTTC. This chain joins TRBV5-1 and TRBJ2-5, with TRBD1 identical over 11 bases. Trimming took 5 bases from V and 5 from J; bases not matched to a gene: 8. The CDR3 is 15 residues long. In germline, CDR1 is SGHRS, CDR2 YFSETQ.

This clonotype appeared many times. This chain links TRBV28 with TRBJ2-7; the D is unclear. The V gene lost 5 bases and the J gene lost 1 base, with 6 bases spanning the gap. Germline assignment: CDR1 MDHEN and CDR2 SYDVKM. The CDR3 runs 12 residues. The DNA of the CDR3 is TGTGCCAGCAGTCCCAATTCCTACGAGCAGTACTTC. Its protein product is CASSPNSYEQYF. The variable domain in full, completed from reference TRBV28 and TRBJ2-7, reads DVKVTQSSRYLVKRTGEKVFLECVQDMDHENMFWYRQDPGLGLRLIYFSYDVKMKEKGDIPEGYSVSREKKERFSLILESASTNQTSMYLCASSPNSYEQYFGPGTRLTVT.

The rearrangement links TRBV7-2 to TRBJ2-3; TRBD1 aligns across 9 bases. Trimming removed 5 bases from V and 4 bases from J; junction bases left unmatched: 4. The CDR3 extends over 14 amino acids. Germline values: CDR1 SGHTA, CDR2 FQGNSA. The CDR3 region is CASSQDRGSDTQYF. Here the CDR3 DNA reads TGTGCCAGCAGCCAAGACAGGGGGTCAGATACGCAGTATTTT.

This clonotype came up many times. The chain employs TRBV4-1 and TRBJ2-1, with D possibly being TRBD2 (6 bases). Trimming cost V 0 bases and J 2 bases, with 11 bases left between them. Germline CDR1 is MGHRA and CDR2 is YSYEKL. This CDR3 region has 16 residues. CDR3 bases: TGCGCCAGCAGCCAAGATCCGGGAGCGCCCTACAATGAGCAGTTCTTC. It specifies CASSQDPGAPYNEQFF.

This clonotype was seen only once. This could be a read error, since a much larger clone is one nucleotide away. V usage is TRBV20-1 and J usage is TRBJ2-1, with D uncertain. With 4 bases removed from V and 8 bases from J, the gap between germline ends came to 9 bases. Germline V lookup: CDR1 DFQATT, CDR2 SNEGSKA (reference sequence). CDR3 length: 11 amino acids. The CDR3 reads CSAKREYEQFF. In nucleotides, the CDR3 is TGCAGTGCTAAACGCGAGTATGAGCAGTTCTTC.

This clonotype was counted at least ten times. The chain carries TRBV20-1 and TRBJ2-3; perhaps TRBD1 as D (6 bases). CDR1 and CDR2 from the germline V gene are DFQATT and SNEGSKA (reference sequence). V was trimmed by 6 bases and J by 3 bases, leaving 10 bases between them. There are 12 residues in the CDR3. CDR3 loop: CSARTGTDTQYF. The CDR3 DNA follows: TGCAGTGCACGTACAGGGACAGATACGCAGTATTTT.